This T cell receptor (beta chain) is drawn from a study of T cell responses to AZD1222 COVID-19 vaccine. V gave up 3 bases and J gave up 6 bases, with 20 bases separating them. The CDR3 spans 17 residues. Germline V gene sequence: CDR1 PRHDT, CDR2 FYEKMQ (reference sequence). Remarks on this clone: Antigen: not known.

Findings and limits, study-wide: Seropositive at baseline were only a handful of AZD1222 recipients. There were vaccine-associated CD4 TCRs across spike, dominant at 160-218 and 743-854.

The method was immunoSEQ multiplex PCR; TCRdb's version includes in-frame clones alone and lacks a portion of them. The table shows 120,000 or so clones, with 75% to 90% occurring only once. Source: peripheral blood, taken on day 0 of AZD1222 vaccination. The chain uses TRBV13 and TRBJ2-2; D may be TRBD1 (5 bases). The receptor was derived from an adult in good health. CDR3: CASSFSGQGRSAGELFF. In nucleotides, the CDR3 is TGTGCCAGCAGCTTTTCCGGACAAGGCCGTTCCGCCGGGGAGCTGTTTTTT.